Listed here are 2 T cell receptor beta chains from one sample, sequenced in a study of T-cell reconstitution after alpha-beta-depleted transplantation in children. The TCRbeta library incorporated unique molecular identifiers. TCRdb reprocessed the PCR reads with MiXCR, giving one entry per CDR3 protein. The sample includes about 160,000 distinct CDR3 sequences, 11% of them seen just once. Material: PBMCs, obtained before TCRalphabeta/CD19-depleted stem cell transplant. The receptors originated from a boy between 2 and 15 years old with acute myeloid leukemia, due to receive a stem cell transplant.

This clonotype was recorded at least ten times. The CDR3 spells CASSFEWEAGDTQYF. As DNA, the CDR3 is TGTGCCAGCAGTTTCGAGTGGGAGGCCGGGGATACGCAGTATTTT. This sequence joins TRBV27 and TRBJ2-3, with D maybe TRBD2 (6 bases). Germline loops: CDR1 MNHEY, CDR2 SMNVEV (reference sequence). This CDR3 region has 15 residues. V was cut by 3 bases and J by 6 bases, with 16 bases left in between.

This clonotype came up many times. The chain joins TRBV28 to TRBJ1-1, with D possibly matching TRBD1 (6 bases). The length of the CDR3 is 14 residues. Germline V lookup: CDR1 MDHEN, CDR2 SYDVKM. V gave up 6 bases and J gave up 0 bases, with 11 bases separating them. DNA of the CDR3: TGTGCCAGCAGCGTCGGACAGCTGAACACTGAAGCTTTCTTT. Encoded protein: CASSVGQLNTEAFF.